These T cell receptor beta chains were read from a single sample in a study of neurological immune-mediated disorders. TCRdb ran MiXCR on the 5' RACE reads and lists one entry per CDR3 protein. The data hold over 50,000 distinct CDR3 sequences, with about 3.5% observed a single time. The specimen sequenced was PBMCs. The receptors come from a man aged 35 to 55 with multiple sclerosis. CDR3s include the opening cysteine and the closing phenylalanine or tryptophan. A D gene is named only where the DNA matches it firmly. The size field is filled for only some rows; it gives once, few, many or a size class.

TRBV20-1	many	TRBD2	TRBJ2-3	CSASISLAGGMDTQYF	TGCAGTGCTAGTATCTCCCTAGCGGGGGGGATGGATACGCAGTATTTT
TRBV7-6	many	NA	TRBJ2-7	CASSQDRAEQYF	TGTGCCAGCAGCCAAGACCGGGCCGAGCAGTACTTC
TRBV3-1	many	NA	TRBJ1-2	CASSQVHGYTF	TGTGCCAGCAGCCAAGTTCACGGCTACACCTTC
TRBV20-1	many	NA	TRBJ2-1	CSASRGHNEQFF	TGCAGTGCTAGCCGGGGGCACAATGAGCAGTTCTTC
TRBV18	many	TRBD1	TRBJ2-7	CASSPRQGAYEQYF	TGCGCCAGCAGCCCTCGACAGGGGGCCTACGAGCAGTACTTC
TRBV18	few	TRBD2	TRBJ2-3	CASSQGLAGISSTDTQYF	TGTGCCAGCTCACAGGGACTAGCGGGGATATCGAGCACAGATACGCAGTATTTT
TRBV11-3	many	NA	TRBJ2-7	CASSLDQGPYEQYF	TGTGCCAGCAGCTTAGATCAGGGGCCCTACGAGCAGTACTTC
TRBV5-1	many	TRBD1	TRBJ1-4	CASSLDPGGSEKLFF	TGCGCCAGCAGCTTGGACCCAGGGGGGAGTGAAAAACTGTTTTTT
TRBV28	medium-sized	TRBD2	TRBJ2-2	CASNKASGGASGELFF	TGTGCCAGCAACAAGGCTAGCGGGGGGGCGTCCGGGGAGCTGTTTTTT
TRBV20-1	many	NA	TRBJ2-3	CSARPPGRLTDTQYF	TGCAGTGCTAGGCCCCCAGGGAGGCTCACAGATACGCAGTATTTT
TRBV29-1	many	NA	TRBJ1-1	CSVEGQASGTEAFF	TGCAGCGTTGAAGGGCAAGCTAGTGGCACTGAAGCTTTCTTT
TRBV12-3/TRBV12-4	many	NA	TRBJ1-2	CASSSTGTLSYGYTF	TGTGCCAGCAGTTCCACCGGGACACTAAGCTATGGCTACACCTTC
TRBV7-3	few	NA	TRBJ1-6	CASSQGVYNSPLHF	TGTGCCAGCAGCCAAGGGGTGTATAATTCACCCCTCCACTTT
TRBV20-1	many	NA	TRBJ2-2	CSAHRADHTGELFF	TGCAGTGCCCACCGGGCAGACCACACCGGGGAGCTGTTTTTT
TRBV5-6	many	TRBD2	TRBJ2-3	CASSLRGLAVGDTQYF	TGTGCCAGCAGCCTGCGGGGACTAGCGGTGGGAGATACGCAGTATTTT
TRBV12-3/TRBV12-4	many	NA	TRBJ1-4	CASSPQTAGQGKLFF	TGTGCCAGCAGTCCCCAGACAGCCGGGCAAGGAAAACTGTTTTTT
TRBV27	many	TRBD1	TRBJ1-5	CASSPGTGSYGGNQPQHF	TGTGCCAGCAGTCCCGGGACAGGGAGTTACGGGGGCAATCAGCCCCAGCATTTT
TRBV28	many	NA	TRBJ2-5	CASSRPPVETQYF	TGTGCCAGCAGTCGCCCCCCGGTTGAGACCCAGTACTTC
TRBV12-3/TRBV12-4	many	NA	TRBJ1-6	CASSLDRVSSPLHF	TGTGCCAGCAGTTTAGACAGGGTTAGTTCACCCCTCCACTTT
TRBV7-3	many	NA	TRBJ1-1	CASSTNGGLEEAFF	TGTGCCAGCAGCACCAACGGGGGGCTGGAAGAAGCTTTCTTT
TRBV6-2/TRBV6-3	many	NA	TRBJ2-7	CASSYPTSYEQYF	TGTGCCAGCAGTTACCCGACTTCCTACGAGCAGTACTTC
TRBV7-9	many	TRBD2	TRBJ2-1	CASSLTSGFYNEQFF	TGTGCCAGCAGCCTGACTAGCGGCTTCTACAATGAGCAGTTCTTC
TRBV28	many	TRBD1	TRBJ2-7	CASRHLTGGRGEQYF	TGTGCCAGCAGACACCTTACAGGGGGCCGCGGCGAGCAGTACTTC
TRBV10-2	many	NA	TRBJ2-2	CASTPGGAPSTGELFF	TGCGCCAGCACCCCTGGGGGGGCGCCTAGCACCGGGGAGCTGTTTTTT
TRBV6-5	many	NA	TRBJ1-5	CASSPQGYSNQPQHF	TGTGCCAGCAGTCCTCAGGGGTATAGCAATCAGCCCCAGCATTTT
TRBV20-1	many	TRBD2	TRBJ2-3	CSARDTASGSTDTQYF	TGCAGTGCTAGAGATACGGCTAGCGGTAGCACAGATACGCAGTATTTT
TRBV10-3	many	NA	TRBJ1-6	CAISEYTDYRTPLHF	TGTGCCATCAGTGAGTATACGGATTACAGGACACCCCTCCACTTT
TRBV5-5	many	TRBD2	TRBJ2-7	CASSLAPQLAGGNEQYF	TGTGCCAGCAGCTTGGCCCCTCAACTAGCGGGGGGGAACGAGCAGTACTTC
TRBV5-6	NA	TRBD1	TRBJ2-2	CASSTPTGSDTGELFF	TGTGCCAGCAGCACGCCGACAGGGAGCGACACCGGGGAGCTGTTTTTT
TRBV12-3/TRBV12-4	many	TRBD1	TRBJ2-5	CASSPDRGGQETQYF	TGTGCCAGCAGCCCAGACAGGGGTGGGCAAGAGACCCAGTACTTC
TRBV4-1	many	TRBD1	TRBJ1-5	CASSLQTGERHQPQHF	TGCGCCAGCAGCCTCCAGACAGGGGAACGGCATCAGCCCCAGCATTTT
TRBV5-1	many	NA	TRBJ1-4	CASSRRDIVDEKLFF	TGCGCCAGCAGCCGTCGGGACATCGTAGATGAAAAACTGTTTTTT
TRBV5-1	many	TRBD2	TRBJ2-1	CANSLSGGPYNEQFF	TGCGCCAACAGCCTTAGCGGGGGGCCCTACAATGAGCAGTTCTTC
TRBV5-1	many	NA	TRBJ2-1	CASSLVGTQGNNEQFF	TGCGCCAGCAGCTTGGTCGGGACGCAAGGTAACAATGAGCAGTTCTTC
TRBV10-3	many	TRBD2	TRBJ2-5	CAISESRRGATETQYF	TGTGCCATCAGTGAGTCAAGGCGGGGGGCTACAGAGACCCAGTACTTC
TRBV12-3/TRBV12-4	many	TRBD2	TRBJ2-3	CASSLGLAGPKDF	TGTGCCAGCAGTTTAGGACTAGCGGGCCCCAAGGATTTT
TRBV7-2	NA	TRBD2	TRBJ2-7	CASRNPGGSYEQYF	TGTGCCAGCAGAAACCCGGGGGGTTCCTACGAGCAGTACTTC